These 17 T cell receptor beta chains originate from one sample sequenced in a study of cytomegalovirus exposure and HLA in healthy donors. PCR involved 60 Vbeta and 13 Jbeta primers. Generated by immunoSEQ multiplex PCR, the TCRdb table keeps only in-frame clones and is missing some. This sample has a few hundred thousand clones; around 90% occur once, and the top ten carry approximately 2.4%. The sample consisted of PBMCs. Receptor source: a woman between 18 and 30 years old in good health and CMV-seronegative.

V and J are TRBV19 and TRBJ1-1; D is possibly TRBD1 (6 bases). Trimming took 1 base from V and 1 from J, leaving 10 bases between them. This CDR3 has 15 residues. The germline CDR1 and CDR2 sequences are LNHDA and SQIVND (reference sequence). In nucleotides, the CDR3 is TGTGCCAGTAGTATAGGGAAAGGGGGGAACACTGAAGCTTTCTTT. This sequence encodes CASSIGKGGNTEAFF.

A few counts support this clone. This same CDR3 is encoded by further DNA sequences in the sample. CDR3 nucleotides: TGTGCCAGTAGTATCCGGGGTCTGAACACTGAAGCTTTCTTT. Translating it yields CASSIRGLNTEAFF. This chain uses TRBV19 with TRBJ1-1; no firm D call. Deletions cut 3 bases from V and 0 bases from J, with 8 bases between. Germline V gene lookup returns CDR1 LNHDA and CDR2 SQIVND (reference sequence). The CDR3 sequence is 14 residues long.

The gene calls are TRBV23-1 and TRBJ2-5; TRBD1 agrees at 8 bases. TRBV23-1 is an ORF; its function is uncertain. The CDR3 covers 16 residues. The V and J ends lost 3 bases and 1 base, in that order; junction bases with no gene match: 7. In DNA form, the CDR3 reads TGCGCCAGCAGTCAGCCAGGGGGCAAGTTCCAAGAGACCCAGTACTTC. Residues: CASSQPGGKFQETQYF.

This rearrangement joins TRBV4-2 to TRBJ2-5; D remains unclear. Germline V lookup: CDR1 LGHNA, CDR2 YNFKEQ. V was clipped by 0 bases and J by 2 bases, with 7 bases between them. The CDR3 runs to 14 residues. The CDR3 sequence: CASSQELVQETQYF. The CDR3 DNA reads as TGTGCCAGCAGCCAAGAATTAGTTCAAGAGACCCAGTACTTC.

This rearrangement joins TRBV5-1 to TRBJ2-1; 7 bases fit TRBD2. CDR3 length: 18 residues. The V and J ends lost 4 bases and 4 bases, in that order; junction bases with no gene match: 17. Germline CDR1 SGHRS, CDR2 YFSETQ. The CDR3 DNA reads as TGCGCCAGCAGCCGGAACAATAAGGGAGGGTGGGGATACAATGAGCAGTTCTTC. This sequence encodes CASSRNNKGGWGYNEQFF.

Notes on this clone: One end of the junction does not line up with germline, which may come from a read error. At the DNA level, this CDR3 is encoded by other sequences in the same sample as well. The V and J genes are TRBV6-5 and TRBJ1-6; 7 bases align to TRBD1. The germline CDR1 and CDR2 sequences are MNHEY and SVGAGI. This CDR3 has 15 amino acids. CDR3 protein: CASSVTGRNYSPLHF. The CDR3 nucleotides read TGTGCCAGCAGCGTGACAGGGAGAAATTATTCCCCCCTCCACTTT.

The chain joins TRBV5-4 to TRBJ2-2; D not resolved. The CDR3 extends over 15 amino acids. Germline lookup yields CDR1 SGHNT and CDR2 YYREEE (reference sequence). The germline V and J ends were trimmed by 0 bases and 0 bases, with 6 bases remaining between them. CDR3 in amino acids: CASSLDAANTGELFF. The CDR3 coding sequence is TGTGCCAGCAGCTTGGACGCAGCGAACACCGGGGAGCTGTTTTTT.

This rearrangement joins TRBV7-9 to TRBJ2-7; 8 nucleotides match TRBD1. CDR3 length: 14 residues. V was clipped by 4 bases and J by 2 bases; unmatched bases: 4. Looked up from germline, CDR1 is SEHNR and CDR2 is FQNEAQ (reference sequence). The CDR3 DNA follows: TGTGCCAGCAGCTCCCCGACAGGGGCCTACGAGCAGTACTTC. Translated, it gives CASSSPTGAYEQYF.

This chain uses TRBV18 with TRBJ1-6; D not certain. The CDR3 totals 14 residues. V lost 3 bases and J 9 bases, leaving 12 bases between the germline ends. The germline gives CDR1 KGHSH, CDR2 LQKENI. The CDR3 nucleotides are TGTGCCAGCTCACCTATCAGGAACGGTTCACCCCTCCACTTT. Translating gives CASSPIRNGSPLHF.

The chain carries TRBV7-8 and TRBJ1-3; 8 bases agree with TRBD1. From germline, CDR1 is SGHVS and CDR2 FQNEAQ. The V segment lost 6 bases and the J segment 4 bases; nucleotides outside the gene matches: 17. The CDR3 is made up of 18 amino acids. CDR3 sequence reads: CASRKRQGQVSHGNTIYF. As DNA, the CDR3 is TGTGCCAGCAGGAAGAGACAGGGACAGGTTTCACACGGAAACACCATATATTTT.

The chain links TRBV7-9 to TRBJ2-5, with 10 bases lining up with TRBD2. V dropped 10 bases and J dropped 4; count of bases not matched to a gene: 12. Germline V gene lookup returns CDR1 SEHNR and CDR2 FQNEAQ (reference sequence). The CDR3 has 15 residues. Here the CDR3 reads CAIETGTSAIETQYF. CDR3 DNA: TGTGCCATCGAGACCGGGACTAGCGCAATAGAGACCCAGTACTTC. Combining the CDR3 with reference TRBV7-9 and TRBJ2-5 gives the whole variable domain DTGVSQNPRHKITKRGQNVTFRCDPISEHNRLYWYRQTLGQGPEFLTYFQNEAQLEKSRLLSDRFSAERPKGSFSTLEIQRTEQGDSAMYLCAIETGTSAIETQYFGPGTRLLVL.

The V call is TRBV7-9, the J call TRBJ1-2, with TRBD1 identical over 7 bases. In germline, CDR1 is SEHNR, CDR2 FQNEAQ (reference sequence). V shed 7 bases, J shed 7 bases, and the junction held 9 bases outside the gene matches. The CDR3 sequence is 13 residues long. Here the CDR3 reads CASTDRVLSGYTF. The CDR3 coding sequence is TGTGCCAGCACCGACAGGGTTTTGTCTGGCTACACCTTC. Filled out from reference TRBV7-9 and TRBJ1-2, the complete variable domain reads DTGVSQNPRHKITKRGQNVTFRCDPISEHNRLYWYRQTLGQGPEFLTYFQNEAQLEKSRLLSDRFSAERPKGSFSTLEIQRTEQGDSAMYLCASTDRVLSGYTFGSGTRLTVV.

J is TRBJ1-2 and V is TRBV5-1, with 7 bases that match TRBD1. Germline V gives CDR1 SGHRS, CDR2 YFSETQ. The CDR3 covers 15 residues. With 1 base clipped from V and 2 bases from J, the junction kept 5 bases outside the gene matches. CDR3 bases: TGCGCCAGCAGCTTGTGGAGACAGGGAAACTATGGCTACACCTTC. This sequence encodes CASSLWRQGNYGYTF.

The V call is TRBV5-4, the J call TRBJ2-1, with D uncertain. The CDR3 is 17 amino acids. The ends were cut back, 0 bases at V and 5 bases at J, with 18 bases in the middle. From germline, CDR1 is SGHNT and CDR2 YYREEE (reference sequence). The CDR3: CASSLGPTKTLNNEQFF. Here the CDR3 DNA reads TGTGCCAGCAGCTTGGGACCAACTAAGACGCTAAACAATGAGCAGTTCTTC.

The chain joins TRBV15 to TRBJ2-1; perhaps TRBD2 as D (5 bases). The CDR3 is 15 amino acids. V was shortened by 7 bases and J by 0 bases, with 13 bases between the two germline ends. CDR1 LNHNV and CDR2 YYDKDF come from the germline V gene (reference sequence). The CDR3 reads CATTLSGYSYNEQFF. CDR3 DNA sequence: TGTGCCACCACCCTCAGCGGTTACTCCTACAATGAGCAGTTCTTC. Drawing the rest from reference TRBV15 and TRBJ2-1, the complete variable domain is DAMVIQNPRYQVTQFGKPVTLSCSQTLNHNVMYWYQQKSSQAPKLLFHYYDKDFNNEADTPDNFQSRRPNTSFCFLDIRSPGLGDTAMYLCATTLSGYSYNEQFFGPGTRLTVL.

The CDR3 region is CASSQGQGDTEAFF. The CDR3 DNA reads TGTGCCAGCAGCCAAGGACAGGGGGACACTGAAGCTTTCTTT. The V call is TRBV7-9, the J call TRBJ1-1, with 10 bases matching TRBD1. The length of the CDR3 is 14 residues. V shed 5 bases, J shed 3 bases, and the junction held 3 bases outside the gene matches. CDR1 is SEHNR, CDR2 FQNEAQ, per germline (reference sequence).

The chain's CDR3 is CASSLGALAGGDEQYF. CDR3 bases: TGCGCCAGCAGCTTAGGAGCCTTAGCGGGGGGTGACGAGCAGTACTTC. The V call is TRBV5-1, the J call TRBJ2-7, with 10 bases matching TRBD2. CDR3 length: 16 residues. Germline V CDR1 and CDR2: SGHRS, YFSETQ. Germline trimming cut 2 bases from V and 5 bases from J; bases unmatched to any gene: 10.